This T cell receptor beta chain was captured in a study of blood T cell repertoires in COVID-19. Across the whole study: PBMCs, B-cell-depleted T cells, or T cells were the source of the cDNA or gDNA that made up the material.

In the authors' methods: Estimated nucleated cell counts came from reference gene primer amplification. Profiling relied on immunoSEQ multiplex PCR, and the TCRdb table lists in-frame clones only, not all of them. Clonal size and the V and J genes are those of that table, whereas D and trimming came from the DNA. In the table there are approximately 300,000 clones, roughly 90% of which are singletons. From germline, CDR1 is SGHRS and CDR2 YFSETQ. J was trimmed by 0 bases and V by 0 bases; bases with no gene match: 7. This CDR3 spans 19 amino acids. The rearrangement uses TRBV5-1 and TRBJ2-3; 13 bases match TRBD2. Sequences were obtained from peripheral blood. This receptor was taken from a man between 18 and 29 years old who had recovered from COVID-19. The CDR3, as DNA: TGCGCCAGCAGCTTGGGACTAGCGGGAGGCTTCTCTAGCACAGATACGCAGTATTTT. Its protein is CASSLGLAGGFSSTDTQYF.